This TCR beta chain was recovered during a study of CD8+CD57+ T cells in acquired aplastic anemia. On this clonotype: Its target is not known. Relative to the germline gene, one junction end is altered; a read error may explain this.

The template for TCR beta VDJ and CDR3 sequence profiling was genomic DNA. TCRdb itself ran the reads through MiXCR, one entry per CDR3 protein. The data hold about 200,000 distinct CDR3 sequences, with 65% observed a single time. Study-level findings and limits: Patients did not significantly differ from controls in CD8+ Simpson's diversity. Patients and controls shared under 35 CD8+ CDR3 sequences, highly expressed in patients.

Germline V lookup: CDR1 SNHLY, CDR2 FYNNEI. The CDR3 has 12 residues. CD8+CD57+ cell expansion had been shown by flow cytometry in patients chosen for sequencing. Sequenced input: sorted CD4+, CD8+, or CD8+CD57+ T cells (not recorded which) from PBMCs. This clonotype originated in a human donor with aplastic anemia. The chain is built from TRBV2 and TRBJ2-5; D is unresolved. This CDR3 reads CASKTVQETKYF. For the CDR3, the DNA is TGTGCCAGCAAGACGGTACAAGAGACCAAGTACTTC. Supplemented by reference TRBV2 and TRBJ2-5, the full variable domain reads EPEVTQTPSHQVTQMGQEVILRCVPISNHLYFYWYRQILGQKVEFLVSFYNNEISEKSEIFDDQFSVERPDGSNFTLKIRSTKLEDSAMYFCASKTVQETKYFGPGTRLLVL.